This T cell receptor beta chain was retrieved from a study of blood T cells in healthy people across ages (dated by TCRdb to the mid-2010s). With regard to the full study: In model experiments, template switching captured roughly one uniquely barcoded TCR beta cDNA molecule for every two T cells. Donors of different ages were randomly distributed across sequencing lanes to avoid experimental bias. The study analyzed two additional independent replicas of 1 million unique cDNA reads from the same blood draw for two donors, one aged 18 to 30 and one aged 80 or older. Age-related changes in TCR beta repertoire diversity were measured in the study by deep sequencing normalized with unique cDNA molecular identifiers. The donors were divided into four age groups: young (average around 16 years), middle-aged (about 40), aged (about 60) and long-lived (roughly 88). Overall study results and their limits: Compared with the aged group, more naive CD4+ T cells, fewer expanded clones and increased TCR diversity were shown by the long-lived group, suggesting age selection. Observed TCR beta diversity per million T cells fell roughly linearly with age, and a significant reduction was already apparent by age about 38. Conclusive comparison of naive and antigen-experienced compartments was prevented by the profiling of bulk unsorted PBMCs. Because donor CMV infection status was unknown, age-related changes in expanded clonotypes were potentially confounded. The percentage of naive T cells measured by flow cytometry correlated strongly with observed TCR beta diversity. Estimates of total diversity based on one million sequenced T cells were considered lower bounds and underestimates.

The CDR3 spans 14 residues, from the cysteine through the phenylalanine. Kept here is only the CDR3 DNA, which spans 42 bases and is read in frame from base 1. V lost 6 bases and J lost 6 bases, and the count of bases not matched to a germline gene is 9. CDR1 and CDR2 were assigned from the germline V gene as SGHRS and YFSETQ. Systemically healthy Caucasian individuals from Russia, 35 to 50 in total and aged roughly 6 to 90 years, were included as donors. Roughly 10 milliliters of peripheral blood were collected from each donor into EDTA-treated Vacutainer tubes. Ficoll-Paque density-gradient centrifugation was used to isolate PBMCs, with at least 6.5 million per sample. Total RNA, at least 5.5 micrograms per sample, was extracted from PBMCs with Trizol reagent. For every donor, flow cytometry on a PBMC aliquot measured the percentage of naive CD45RAhigh/CD27high T cells. Worth noting for this clonotype: It lacks a known antigen. Per-nucleotide qualities are absent, and no much larger clonotype sits a single base away.

The library was prepared using 5' RACE. The reads were generated on an Illumina HiSeq 2500. A second PCR of about 7 to 12 cycles was performed with a sample-barcoded 5' primer and a J-beta primer mix. Each TCR beta cDNA molecule received a unique molecular identifier from a template-switch 5' adaptor carrying 12 random nucleotides. At least 2.5 million CDR3-containing paired-end reads were obtained from each sample. First-strand cDNA was synthesized from all RNA with the Mint cDNA synthesis kit, primed by a TRBC-specific oligonucleotide. All cDNA was treated with uracil-DNA glycosylase and then went through a first 18-cycle PCR with the universal primers M1SS and BC2_uni_R. The authors' analysis ran thus. For normalization, 1 million high-quality reads were randomly selected from each sample, with every read carrying a distinct molecular identifier. Reads with shared molecular identifiers were discarded instead of being binned into consensus sequences. MiTCR, with a Q25 quality threshold and the strictest error-elimination algorithm, was used for CDR3 identification, clonotype clustering and error correction. A nonparametric unseen species model using Euler transformation provided a lower-bound estimate of total TCR beta diversity. TCRdb redid the processing of the public reads, applying fastp at Q25 and MiXCR, and retained in-frame beta chains. A single entry per CDR3 protein holds the most common genes and DNA from its merged rows. TCRdb, not the original authors, processed these V and J calls. The sample yields 1.5 million to 2 million distinct CDR3 sequences; roughly 28% were counted once. Clones ranked in the top ten supply about 7.7% of the sample.

Recombination linked TRBV5-1 to TRBJ1-2; 9 central bases correspond to TRBD1. The receptor comes from a woman in her 30s in good health. Sequencing was performed on blood. The CDR3 loop reads CASTGQGGSDGYTF. The DNA reads TGCGCCAGCACGGGACAGGGAGGATCGGATGGCTACACCTTC. With the portions outside the CDR3 filled from the reference TRBV5-1 and TRBJ1-2 genes, the complete variable region becomes KAGVTQTPRYLIKTRGQQVTLSCSPISGHRSVSWYQQTPGQGLQFLFEYFSETQRNKGNFPGRFSGRQFSNSRSEMNVSTLELGDSALYLCASTGQGGSDGYTFGSGTRLTVV.